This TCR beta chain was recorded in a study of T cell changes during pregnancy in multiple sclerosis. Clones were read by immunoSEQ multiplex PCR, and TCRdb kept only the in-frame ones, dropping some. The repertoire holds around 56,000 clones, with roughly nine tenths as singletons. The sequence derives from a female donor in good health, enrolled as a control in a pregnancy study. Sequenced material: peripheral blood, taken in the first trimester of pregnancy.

For the CDR3, the DNA is TGTGCCAGCAGAGTCGGGACAGGGGACTACAATGAGCAGTTCTTC. It encodes CASRVGTGDYNEQFF. This chain joins TRBV7-6 and TRBJ2-1; TRBD1 aligns across 10 bases. The CDR3 is made up of 15 amino acids. V dropped 6 bases and J dropped 3; count of bases not matched to a gene: 5. From germline, CDR1 is SGHVS and CDR2 FNYEAQ.